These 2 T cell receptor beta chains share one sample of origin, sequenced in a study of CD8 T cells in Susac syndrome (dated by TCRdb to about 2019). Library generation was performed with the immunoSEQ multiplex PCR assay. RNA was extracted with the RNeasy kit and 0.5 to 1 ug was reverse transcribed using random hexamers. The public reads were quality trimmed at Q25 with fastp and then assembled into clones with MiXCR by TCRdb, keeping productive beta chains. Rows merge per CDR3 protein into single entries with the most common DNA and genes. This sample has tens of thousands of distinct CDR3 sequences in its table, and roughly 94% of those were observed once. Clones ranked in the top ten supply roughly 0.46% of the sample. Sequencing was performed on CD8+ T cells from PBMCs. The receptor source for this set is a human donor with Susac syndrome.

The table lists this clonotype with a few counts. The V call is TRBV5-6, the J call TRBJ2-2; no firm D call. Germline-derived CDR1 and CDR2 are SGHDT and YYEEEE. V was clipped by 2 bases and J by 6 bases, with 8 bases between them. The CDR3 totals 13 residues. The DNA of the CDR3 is TGTGCCAGCAGCTTTGGTTCGGCCGGGGAGCTGTTTTTT. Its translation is CASSFGSAGELFF.

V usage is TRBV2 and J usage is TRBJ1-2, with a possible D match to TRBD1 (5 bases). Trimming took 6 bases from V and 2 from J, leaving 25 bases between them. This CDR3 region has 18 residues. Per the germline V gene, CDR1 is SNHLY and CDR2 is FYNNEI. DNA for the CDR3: TGTGCCAGCAGGGACCCAGGGTCACCCCTTGTCCCAAACTATGGCTACACCTTC. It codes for CASRDPGSPLVPNYGYTF.